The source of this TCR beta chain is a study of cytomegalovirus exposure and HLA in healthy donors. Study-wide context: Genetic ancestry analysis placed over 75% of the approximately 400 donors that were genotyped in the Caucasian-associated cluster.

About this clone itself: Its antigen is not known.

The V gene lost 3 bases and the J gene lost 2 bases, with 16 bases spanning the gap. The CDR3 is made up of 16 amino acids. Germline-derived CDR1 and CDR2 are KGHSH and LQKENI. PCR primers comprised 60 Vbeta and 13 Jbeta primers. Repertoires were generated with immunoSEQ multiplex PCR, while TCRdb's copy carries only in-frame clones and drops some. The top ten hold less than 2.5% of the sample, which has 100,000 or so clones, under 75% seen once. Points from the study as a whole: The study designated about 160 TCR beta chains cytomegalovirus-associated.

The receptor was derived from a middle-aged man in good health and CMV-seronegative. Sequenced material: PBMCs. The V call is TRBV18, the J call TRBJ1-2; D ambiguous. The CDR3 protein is CASSPSSSVLNYGYTF. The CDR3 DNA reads TGTGCCAGCTCACCGTCATCGTCGGTCTTAAACTATGGCTACACCTTC.